This T cell receptor (beta chain) was retrieved from a study of T-cell reconstitution after alpha-beta-depleted transplantation in children. Overall study results and limits: TCRbeta diversity was high at day 60 in some patients (a result of surviving recipient T cells and thymic progenitors). Once a year had passed after transplant, T-cell counts and diversity came mostly from newly produced T cells. Several hundred graft clones that had expanded were reportedly the source of alpha-beta T cells about two months after transplant.

The table lists this clonotype with many counts. What it binds is not known. TCRbeta library construction was performed incorporating unique molecular identifiers. One entry per CDR3 protein, called by TCRdb with MiXCR from the PCR reads. The table shows hundreds of thousands of distinct CDR3 sequences, with less than 15% occurring only once. The CDR3 consists of 12 residues. V lost 3 bases to trimming and J lost 7 bases, with 13 bases between them. Germline CDR1 reads DFQATT; CDR2 reads SNEGSKA (reference sequence). The TCR comes from a girl aged 2-10 years with congenital amegakaryocytic thrombocytopenia, due to receive a stem cell transplant. The sample here was PBMCs, taken before TCRalphabeta/CD19-depleted stem cell transplant. This chain uses TRBV20-1 with TRBJ2-7; D remains ambiguous. The CDR3 region has the DNA TGCAGTGCTAGTGACGATGCAGCGGAGCAGTACTTC. This translates into CSASDDAAEQYF.